These 16 T cell receptor beta chains came from one sample sequenced in a study of T cells in Graves' hyperthyroidism and ophthalmopathy. RNA transcripts served as the template for amplifying TCR beta CDR3 regions. HTBI primers were the set used in a first-round RT-PCR of the TCR CDR3. TCRdb recomputed calls from the multiplex PCR reads with MiXCR, one row per CDR3 protein. The sample has roughly 100,000 distinct CDR3 sequences; about 45% are singletons. The sequencing input was blood. The receptor source for this set is a man aged 40-55 years with Graves' hyperthyroidism.

The chain is built from TRBV9 and TRBJ2-5; 9 bases align to TRBD2. This CDR3 has 14 residues. V lost 2 bases and J lost 4; bases outside the gene matches: 3. CDR1 is SGDLS and CDR2 is YYNGEE in the germline V gene. The CDR3 here is CASSVSGSTETQYF. CDR3 DNA sequence: TGTGCCAGCAGCGTTAGCGGGAGTACAGAGACCCAGTACTTC.

This clonotype came up once. This CDR3 fails to terminate in the conserved phenylalanine or tryptophan, so it likely reflects a read error. This chain joins TRBV5-1 and TRBJ1-1, with D tentatively TRBD1 (5 bases). CDR1 and CDR2 from the germline V gene are SGHRS and YFSETQ. The CDR3 sequence is 16 residues long. DNA of the CDR3: TGTGCCAGCAGCCGGGCTTTAGGGCAGGACATCACTGAAGCTTTCGTT. This gives the protein CASSRALGQDITEAFV.

This clonotype has at least ten counts. The V call is TRBV20-1, the J call TRBJ1-1; no clear D. V gave up 6 bases and J gave up 3 bases, with 8 bases separating them. This CDR3 spans 11 amino acids. Germline V gene sequence: CDR1 DFQATT, CDR2 SNEGSKA (reference sequence). The CDR3 DNA reads TGCAGTGCCCCGTGGGACACTGAAGCTTTCTTT. This codes for CSAPWDTEAFF.

This clonotype was observed many times. The chain joins TRBV9 to TRBJ2-1, with TRBD2 identical over 12 bases. The CDR3 runs to 14 residues. The J segment lost 7 bases and the V segment lost 6 bases, leaving 5 bases of the junction unmatched. CDR1 and CDR2 from the germline V gene are SGDLS and YYNGEE. The CDR3 bases are TGTGCCAGCACGACTAGCGGGGGCTGGAATGAGCAGTTCTTC. Amino acids: CASTTSGGWNEQFF.

V is TRBV7-9 and J is TRBJ2-7; D perhaps matches TRBD2 (7 bases). Germline V gene data show CDR1 as SEHNR and CDR2 as FQNEAQ (reference sequence). The CDR3 sequence is 17 residues long. In DNA, the CDR3 is TGTGCCAGCAGCCTAACGGGGGGCCCCCAATACGGTTACGGGCAGTACGTC. Translation: CASSLTGGPQYGYGQYV.

About this clonotype: Sequence at one end of the junction differs from germline and may be a read error. The chain employs TRBV7-3 and TRBJ2-3; D remains ambiguous. The germline CDR1 and CDR2 sequences are SGHTA and FQGTGA. The CDR3 has 13 amino acids. The DNA for the CDR3 is TGCGCCAGCAGCCACCTAGAGATCAATGAGCAGTATTTT. This translates into CASSHLEINEQYF. The full variable domain, in which reference TRBV7-3 and TRBJ2-3 provide the parts outside the CDR3, is GAGVSQTPSNKVTEKGKYVELRCDPISGHTALYWYRQSLGQGPEFLIYFQGTGAADDSGLPNDRFFAVRPEGSVSTLKIQRTERGDSAVYLCASSHLEINEQYFGPGTRLTVL.

The chain recombines TRBV15 with TRBJ2-6; TRBD1 or TRBD2 may be the D gene (5 bases each). V lost 0 bases and J 18 bases, leaving 18 bases between the germline ends. Germline lookup yields CDR1 LNHNV and CDR2 YYDKDF (reference sequence). The CDR3 runs 14 residues. The CDR3 is CATSRDPSGAVRTF. Here the CDR3 DNA reads TGTGCCACCAGCAGAGATCCCTCCGGGGCTGTTAGGACTTTC.

This clonotype was observed many times. The V and J genes are TRBV29-1 and TRBJ2-1, with a tentative D call TRBD1 (5 bases). The germline V gene encodes CDR1 SQVTM and CDR2 ANQGSEA. CDR3 length: 13 amino acids. V was clipped by 4 bases and J by 4 bases, with 11 bases between them. CDR3 sequence: CSVAGRMYNEQFF. CDR3 bases: TGCAGCGTTGCAGGGCGAATGTACAATGAGCAGTTCTTC.

This clonotype was observed many times. The rearrangement uses TRBV5-1 and TRBJ2-7; no definite D call. This CDR3 has 15 residues. The V and J ends lost 0 bases and 6 bases respectively, with 16 bases between them. Germline V gene sequence: CDR1 SGHRS, CDR2 YFSETQ. The CDR3 protein is CASSLAAAPAGEQYF. The CDR3 DNA reads as TGCGCCAGCAGCTTGGCCGCTGCCCCGGCTGGCGAGCAGTACTTC.

Points on this clonotype: This may arise from a read error, as a much more abundant clone is one base away. The chain is built from TRBV5-1 and TRBJ2-7; D may be TRBD1 or TRBD2 (5 bases each). CDR1 SGHRS and CDR2 YFSETQ come from the germline V gene. The CDR3 covers 15 residues. The CDR3 region is CASSLLTRDGNEQYF. CDR3 sequence (DNA): TGTGCCAGCAGCCTTCTTACCCGGGACGGCAATGAGCAGTACTTC.

The chain joins TRBV20-1 to TRBJ1-1, with TRBD1 as a possible D gene (5 bases). CDR1 and CDR2 from the germline V gene are DFQATT and SNEGSKA (reference sequence). CDR3 length: 10 amino acids. The ends were cut back, 0 bases at V and 10 bases at J, with 6 bases in the middle. DNA of the CDR3: TGCAGTGCTAGAGAGGGGGGAGCTTTCTTT. Translation: CSAREGGAFF.

This clonotype has a count of ten or more. The V and J genes are TRBV6-5 and TRBJ1-6; 9 bases are shared with TRBD1. The V gene end was trimmed by 5 bases and the J gene end by 7 bases; junction bases not matched to a gene: 9. The length of the CDR3 is 16 residues. Germline assignment: CDR1 MNHEY and CDR2 SVGAGI. The CDR3 region has the DNA TGTGCCAGCAGTACCCGCCGGACAGGGGTCAATTCACCCCTCCACTTT. It is translated as CASSTRRTGVNSPLHF.

The chain uses TRBV29-1 and TRBJ2-5; D assignment may be TRBD1 or TRBD2 (5 bases each). This CDR3 is 14 amino acids long. CDR1 and CDR2 (germline): SQVTM, ANQGSEA. V was clipped by 0 bases and J by 3 bases, with 11 bases between them. CDR3 amino acids: CSVEERAGKETQYF. For the CDR3, the DNA is TGCAGCGTTGAAGAGAGGGCAGGGAAAGAGACCCAGTACTTC.

V is TRBV9 and J is TRBJ2-5; D might be TRBD1 or TRBD2, each matching 5 bases. This CDR3 comprises 13 residues. Germline-derived CDR1 and CDR2 are SGDLS and YYNGEE. V was cut by 2 bases and J by 1 base, with 6 bases left in between. The CDR3 protein is CASSVGTQETQYF. As DNA, the CDR3 is TGTGCCAGCAGCGTCGGGACCCAAGAGACCCAGTACTTC.

This rearrangement joins TRBV7-3 to TRBJ1-1; tentative D call: TRBD1 (5 bases). Trimming removed 2 bases at V and 5 bases at J, with 21 bases between. CDR1 SGHTA and CDR2 FQGTGA come from the germline V gene. There are 17 residues in the CDR3. The CDR3 loop is CASSLGRGLAGQTEAFF. CDR3 sequence (DNA): TGTGCCAGCAGCTTAGGCCGGGGACTAGCGGGGCAAACTGAAGCTTTCTTT. Variable domain in full (rest from reference TRBV7-3 and TRBJ1-1): GAGVSQTPSNKVTEKGKYVELRCDPISGHTALYWYRQSLGQGPEFLIYFQGTGAADDSGLPNDRFFAVRPEGSVSTLKIQRTERGDSAVYLCASSLGRGLAGQTEAFFGQGTRLTVV.

V usage is TRBV30 and J usage is TRBJ2-7; D is uncertain. V was clipped by 1 base and J by 2 bases, with 3 bases between them. Germline assignment: CDR1 GTSNPN and CDR2 SVGIG (reference sequence). This CDR3 contains 11 residues. The CDR3 loop is CAWSDPYEQYF. The CDR3 DNA is TGTGCCTGGAGTGATCCCTACGAGCAGTACTTC. The complete variable domain, with remaining parts taken from reference TRBV30 and TRBJ2-7, reads SQTIHQWPATLVQPVGSPLSLECTVEGTSNPNLYWYRQAAGRGLQLLFYSVGIGQISSEVPQNLSASRPQDRQFILSSKKLLLSDSGFYLCAWSDPYEQYFGPGTRLTVT.